A single sample is the source of the 25 T cell receptor beta chains below, sequenced in a study of human T cells and chemical hapten exposure. Each CDR3 protein is one row after TCRdb ran MiXCR on the RACE reads. This sample has about 85,000 distinct CDR3 sequences, with 7.5% to 9.5% found just once. The sample's time point: pre-sensitization, week 0. As for treatment: therapeutic diphenylcyclopropenone sensitization with weekly scalp DPC. The sample here was whole blood, taken in connection with sensitization to the hapten diphenylcyclopropenone (DPC). The origin of the receptors is a man between 35 and 55 years old with alopecia areata. Some clones in this sample may be carry-over from other donors' samples.

This clonotype has at least ten counts. The chain recombines TRBV28 with TRBJ1-4, with D perhaps TRBD1 (6 bases). This CDR3 contains 18 residues. CDR1 is MDHEN, CDR2 SYDVKM, per germline. Trimming removed 3 bases from V and 7 bases from J, with 24 bases in between. The CDR3 coding sequence is TGTGCCAGCAGTTTGTCCGGGGCCGGGTGGGGGCTTGGTGAAAAACTGTTTTTT. This sequence encodes CASSLSGAGWGLGEKLFF.

The chain couples TRBV7-8 to TRBJ2-1; TRBD2 aligns across 10 bases. The J segment lost 6 bases and the V segment lost 4 bases, leaving 9 bases of the junction unmatched. CDR3 size: 16 residues. Per germline, CDR1 SGHVS and CDR2 FQNEAQ. The CDR3: CASSSTSGRGINEQFF. CDR3 bases: TGTGCCAGCAGCTCGACTAGCGGGCGAGGTATCAATGAGCAGTTCTTC.

Ten or more counts support this clonotype. The chain combines TRBV3-1 with TRBJ2-3; the D is unclear. CDR1 is LGHDT and CDR2 is YNNKEL in the germline V gene (reference sequence). Trimming left V 2 bases short and J 12 bases short, with 12 bases between. The CDR3 sequence is 12 residues long. The CDR3 nucleotides are TGTGCCAGCAGCCAACAGCGACTTGAACAGTATTTT. It encodes CASSQQRLEQYF.

The chain uses TRBV7-9 and TRBJ1-1; 8 bases map to TRBD1. Per germline, CDR1 SEHNR and CDR2 FQNEAQ (reference sequence). The junction had 4 bases not matched to a gene; V was cut back by 3 bases and J by 4 bases. The CDR3 runs 14 residues. The CDR3 region is CASSLRQGSTEAFF. The CDR3 DNA is TGTGCCAGCAGCTTGAGACAGGGGAGCACTGAAGCTTTCTTT. Drawing the rest from reference TRBV7-9 and TRBJ1-1, the complete variable domain is DTGVSQNPRHKITKRGQNVTFRCDPISEHNRLYWYRQTLGQGPEFLTYFQNEAQLEKSRLLSDRFSAERPKGSFSTLEIQRTEQGDSAMYLCASSLRQGSTEAFFGQGTRLTVV.

This clonotype was counted at least ten times. The chain carries TRBV6-2 or TRBV6-3 and TRBJ1-5; no reliable D call. CDR1 is MNHEY, CDR2 SVGEGT, per germline. The CDR3 is 17 residues long. Trimming stripped 5 bases from V and 0 bases from J, with 17 bases between. The CDR3 DNA follows: TGTGCCAGCAGTCGAAGACGGGCCGCTTTTAGCAATCAGCCCCAGCATTTT. Translation: CASSRRRAAFSNQPQHF.

This clonotype was recorded at least ten times. This sequence joins TRBV29-1 and TRBJ1-1, with no clear D. Germline-derived CDR1 and CDR2 are SQVTM and ANQGSEA. The CDR3 is made up of 15 amino acids. The V gene lost 7 bases and the J gene lost 5 bases, with 23 bases spanning the gap. The CDR3: CSARRTATVGTEAFF. For the CDR3, the DNA is TGCAGCGCAAGAAGAACAGCTACGGTAGGAACTGAAGCTTTCTTT.

Only a few counts were recorded for this clonotype. The chain employs TRBV7-2 and TRBJ2-7; maybe TRBD2 (6 bases). Germline V gives CDR1 SGHTA, CDR2 FQGNSA. The germline V and J ends were trimmed by 5 bases and 6 bases, with 14 bases remaining between them. The CDR3 has 13 residues. The CDR3 loop is CASSPRRRVEQYF. The CDR3 DNA follows: TGTGCCAGCAGCCCCCGTCGGAGGGTCGAGCAGTACTTC.

Ten or more counts support this clonotype. This sequence joins TRBV6-5 and TRBJ1-1; maybe TRBD1 (5 bases). The CDR3 extends over 14 amino acids. The germline V gene has CDR1 MNHEY and CDR2 SVGAGI. Trimming removed 6 bases from V and 0 bases from J, with 11 bases in between. The CDR3 nucleotides read TGTGCCAGCAGCATGACAGTATTGAACACTGAAGCTTTCTTT. Translation: CASSMTVLNTEAFF.

To note about this clonotype: One base away lies a much larger clone, so this may be a sequencing read error. Since no conserved phenylalanine or tryptophan closes the CDR3, a read error is the likely cause. The chain combines TRBV15 with TRBJ1-5, with D tentatively TRBD1 (5 bases). The CDR3 length is 15 residues. CDR1 LNHNV and CDR2 YYDKDF come from the germline V gene (reference sequence). V was clipped by 4 bases and J by 4 bases, with 14 bases between them. CDR3 protein: CATSTSLEGNQPQHL. CDR3 DNA: TGTGCCACCAGCACATCCCTCGAGGGGAATCAGCCCCAGCATCTT.

This rearrangement joins TRBV29-1 to TRBJ1-2; 9 bases are shared with TRBD1. Germline V gene sequence: CDR1 SQVTM, CDR2 ANQGSEA. The V and J ends lost 6 bases and 2 bases, in that order; junction bases with no gene match: 4. The CDR3 consists of 13 residues. CDR3 residues: CSVQTGGNYGYTF. The CDR3 nucleotides are TGCAGCGTGCAGACAGGGGGGAACTATGGCTACACCTTC.

This sequence joins TRBV19 and TRBJ1-1; TRBD1 matches at 8 bases. Germline CDR1 LNHDA, CDR2 SQIVND (reference sequence). The CDR3 has 15 residues. With V trimmed by 8 bases and J by 8 bases, 16 bases remained unmatched. The CDR3 coding sequence is TGTGCCAGTCATCCAGGGGGCATGTGGCAACCCGAAGCTTTCTTT. The encoded protein is CASHPGGMWQPEAFF. The full variable domain, rest sourced from reference TRBV19 and TRBJ1-1, is DGGITQSPKYLFRKEGQNVTLSCEQNLNHDAMYWYRQDPGQGLRLIYYSQIVNDFQKGDIAEGYSVSREKKESFPLTVTSAQKNPTAFYLCASHPGGMWQPEAFFGQGTRLTVV.

On this clonotype itself: A much larger clonotype is one base distant, so this may be a read error. The rearrangement uses TRBV4-2 and TRBJ2-5; no firm D call. Germline CDR1 and CDR2: LGHNA and YNFKEQ. Trimming removed 1 base from V and 1 base from J, with 10 bases in between. The CDR3 extends over 15 amino acids. CDR3 nucleotides: TGTGCCAGCAGCCAAGTACAACAGCCCCAAGAGACCCAGTACTTC. It specifies CASSQVQQPQETQYF.

This clonotype was counted many times. CDR3 sequence: CASTNRGGNQPQHF. CDR3 coding DNA: TGTGCCAGCACTAACAGGGGAGGGAATCAGCCCCAGCATTTT. J is TRBJ1-5 and V is TRBV6-1; TRBD1 matches at 7 bases. The CDR3 is 14 amino acids. Germline trimming cut 7 bases from V and 4 bases from J; bases unmatched to any gene: 7. CDR1 is MNHNS, CDR2 SASEGT, per germline.

This clonotype was picked up many times. The chain has TRBV20-1 and TRBJ2-3; no definite D call. Trimming left V 0 bases short and J 4 bases short, with 5 bases between. CDR1 and CDR2 (germline): DFQATT, SNEGSKA (reference sequence). The CDR3 contains 12 residues. CDR3 sequence: CSARDLADTQYF. The DNA for the CDR3 is TGCAGTGCTAGAGATCTGGCAGATACGCAGTATTTT.

This clonotype was detected ten times or more. The chain has TRBV5-6 and TRBJ1-3; D uncertain. This CDR3 has 15 residues. The V and J ends lost 2 bases and 2 bases respectively, with 11 bases between them. Looked up from germline, CDR1 is SGHDT and CDR2 is YYEEEE. The CDR3 loop is CASSLGRATGNTIYF. The CDR3 bases are TGTGCCAGCAGCTTAGGGAGGGCTACTGGAAACACCATATATTTT. Combining the CDR3 with reference TRBV5-6 and TRBJ1-3 gives the whole variable domain DAGVTQSPTHLIKTRGQQVTLRCSPKSGHDTVSWYQQALGQGPQFIFQYYEEEERQRGNFPDRFSGHQFPNYSSELNVNALLLGDSALYLCASSLGRATGNTIYFGEGSWLTVV.

The chain links TRBV12-3 or TRBV12-4 to TRBJ2-5, with 12 bases aligning to TRBD2. J gave up 2 bases and V 6 bases, and 4 bases lay outside the gene matches. The CDR3 loop spans 15 amino acids. The CDR3 loop is CASSPTSGRQETQYF. For the CDR3, the DNA is TGTGCCAGCAGCCCCACTAGCGGGAGGCAAGAGACCCAGTACTTC.

J is TRBJ1-6 and V is TRBV27; D remains unclear. Germline V gene data show CDR1 as MNHEY and CDR2 as SMNVEV (reference sequence). The CDR3 is 17 residues long. V was cut by 2 bases and J by 8 bases, with 19 bases left in between. The CDR3 loop is CASSLIPGSSSDSPLHF. The CDR3 bases are TGTGCCAGCAGTTTAATACCGGGATCCTCATCGGATTCACCCCTCCACTTT.

This clonotype appeared a few times. The gene calls are TRBV6-6 and TRBJ2-7; D might be TRBD2 (5 bases). V lost 0 bases to trimming and J lost 6 bases, with 9 bases between them. CDR3 length: 13 residues. Looked up from germline, CDR1 is MNHNY and CDR2 is SVGAGI (reference sequence). In DNA form, the CDR3 reads TGTGCCAGCAGTTACTCCCCTAGCCCCGAGCAGTACGTC. Its protein product is CASSYSPSPEQYV.

In its sample, this clonotype was seen a few times. The J gene is TRBJ2-2, the V gene TRBV7-2; 7 nucleotides line up with TRBD2. The CDR3 runs to 16 residues. Germline V lookup: CDR1 SGHTA, CDR2 FQGNSA. J gave up 1 base and V 4 bases, and 6 bases lay outside the gene matches. CDR3 bases: TGTGCCAGCAGCTCGCAGGGACTAATGAACACCGGGGAGCTGTTTTTT. Translated: CASSSQGLMNTGELFF.

This clonotype was detected ten times or more. The V and J genes are TRBV29-1 and TRBJ2-4; D is undetermined. With 0 bases removed from V and 10 bases from J, the gap between germline ends came to 16 bases. CDR1 is SQVTM, CDR2 ANQGSEA, per germline. The CDR3 is 14 amino acids. The CDR3 here is CSVEDGGYDRIQYF. Written as DNA, the CDR3 is TGCAGCGTTGAAGATGGTGGCTATGATAGGATTCAGTACTTC.

This clonotype was picked up many times. The CDR3: CASSFRGNHDSPLHF. In DNA form, the CDR3 reads TGTGCCAGCAGCTTTAGAGGGAACCATGATTCACCCCTCCACTTT. The chain links TRBV5-5 to TRBJ1-6; unclear D gene. Germline V gene sequence: CDR1 SGHKS, CDR2 YYEKEE (reference sequence). The CDR3 spans 15 residues. Between the trimmed V and J ends, which lost 2 bases and 8 bases, there was a span of 14 bases.

This clonotype appeared many times. V is TRBV4-3 and J is TRBJ2-1; D gene uncertain. The CDR3 length is 13 residues. Trimming took 2 bases from V and 9 from J, leaving 11 bases between them. From germline, CDR1 is LGHNA and CDR2 YSLEER. The CDR3 here is CASSQFLVGEQFF. The CDR3 coding sequence is TGCGCCAGCAGCCAATTCTTGGTTGGTGAGCAGTTCTTC.

Only a few counts were recorded for this clonotype. The rearrangement joins TRBV20-1 to TRBJ2-5; 7 nucleotides agree with TRBD2. This CDR3 contains 15 residues. Trimming took 6 bases from V and 2 from J; bases not matched to a gene: 12. CDR1 and CDR2 (germline): DFQATT, SNEGSKA (reference sequence). CDR3 in amino acids: CSADDGTTFQETQYF. The CDR3 DNA reads as TGCAGTGCCGATGACGGGACTACCTTTCAAGAGACCCAGTACTTC.

V gene TRBV6-5 combines with J gene TRBJ1-5, with 7 bases lining up with TRBD1. V shed 6 bases and J 3 bases; nucleotides not matched to a gene: 5. The CDR3 length is 14 residues. Germline values: CDR1 MNHEY, CDR2 SVGAGI. Here the CDR3 DNA reads TGTGCCAGCAGCACGACAGGGATCAATCAGCCCCAGCATTTT. Its translation is CASSTTGINQPQHF.

Many counts were recorded for this clonotype. The CDR3 DNA reads TGTGCCAGCAGCGAACTCACTAGCCCAGGCTACGAGCAGTACGTC. Amino acid sequence: CASSELTSPGYEQYV. This chain links TRBV6-1 with TRBJ2-7; D is perhaps TRBD2 (6 bases). The CDR3 extends over 15 amino acids. Trimming pared 6 bases from V and 3 bases from J, leaving 18 bases between. The germline V gene encodes CDR1 MNHNS and CDR2 SASEGT.